This TCR beta chain stems from a study of shared T cell receptors in the human thymus. The ends were cut back, 0 bases at V and 6 bases at J, with 8 bases in the middle. The CDR3 is made up of 13 amino acids. The germline CDR1 and CDR2 sequences are SGHRS and YFSETQ. The method was immunoSEQ multiplex PCR; TCRdb's version includes in-frame clones alone and lacks a portion of them. The sample has approximately 580,000 clones; 78% are singletons. This same sample was also part of a study on human thymus T cells. That study adds: Corrective cardiac operations yielded the resected thymus tissue. Both thymic and peripheral blood repertoires showed apparently biased V and J usage. Thymic repertoires from unrelated individuals overlapped highly, related research reported.

The sequence was obtained from a boy under two years old with a congenital heart defect. The rearrangement uses TRBV5-1 and TRBJ2-3; D remains unclear. Source material: thymocytes. This chain's CDR3 is CASSLEASDTQYF. CDR3 bases: TGCGCCAGCAGCTTGGAAGCCTCTGATACGCAGTATTTT.